Ten or more counts support the clone carrying this T cell receptor beta chain. These data are taken from a study of T-cell reconstitution after alpha-beta-depleted transplantation in children. The CDR3 extends over 14 amino acids. With V trimmed by 9 bases and J by 1 base, 7 bases remained unmatched. The authors prepared the TCRbeta library with unique molecular identifiers. In TCRdb, the PCR reads were re-called with MiXCR into one record per CDR3 protein. The sample lists over 550,000 distinct CDR3 sequences, roughly a tenth occurring once. The clonotype comes from a human donor who donated a stem cell graft to a child with acute myeloid leukemia. This specimen was PBMCs from the stem cell graft donor, taken from the stem cell graft. V usage is TRBV12-3 or TRBV12-4 and J usage is TRBJ1-1; TRBD1 matches 8 bases. The CDR3 nucleotides are TGTGCCAGTCAACTTACAGGGGGGAACACTGAAGCTTTCTTT. Residues: CASQLTGGNTEAFF.